The TCR beta chain described here comes from a study of blood T cell repertoires in COVID-19. Background on the study: The origin of the acute and convalescent COVID-19 samples was the United States, Italy and Spain.

V dropped 8 bases and J dropped 7; count of bases not matched to a gene: 12. The length of the CDR3 is 17 residues. Germline CDR1 and CDR2: LNHNV and YYDKDF (reference sequence). As processed by the authors: Reference gene primer amplification in the assay estimated nucleated cell counts. Data came from immunoSEQ multiplex PCR; TCRdb stores just in-frame clones and leaves some out. That table is the source of V, J and clone size, and D and trimming were worked out from the DNA. The profile shows roughly 320,000 clones, around 89% of them singletons. Sequences were obtained from peripheral blood. The rearrangement uses TRBV15 and TRBJ2-1, with 15 nucleotides matching TRBD2. The sequence derives from a woman aged 45 to 65 with COVID-19, enrolled during active disease. CDR3 residues: CATPGLAGGPLMNEQFF. The CDR3 DNA follows: TGTGCCACCCCCGGACTAGCGGGAGGGCCATTAATGAATGAGCAGTTCTTC.